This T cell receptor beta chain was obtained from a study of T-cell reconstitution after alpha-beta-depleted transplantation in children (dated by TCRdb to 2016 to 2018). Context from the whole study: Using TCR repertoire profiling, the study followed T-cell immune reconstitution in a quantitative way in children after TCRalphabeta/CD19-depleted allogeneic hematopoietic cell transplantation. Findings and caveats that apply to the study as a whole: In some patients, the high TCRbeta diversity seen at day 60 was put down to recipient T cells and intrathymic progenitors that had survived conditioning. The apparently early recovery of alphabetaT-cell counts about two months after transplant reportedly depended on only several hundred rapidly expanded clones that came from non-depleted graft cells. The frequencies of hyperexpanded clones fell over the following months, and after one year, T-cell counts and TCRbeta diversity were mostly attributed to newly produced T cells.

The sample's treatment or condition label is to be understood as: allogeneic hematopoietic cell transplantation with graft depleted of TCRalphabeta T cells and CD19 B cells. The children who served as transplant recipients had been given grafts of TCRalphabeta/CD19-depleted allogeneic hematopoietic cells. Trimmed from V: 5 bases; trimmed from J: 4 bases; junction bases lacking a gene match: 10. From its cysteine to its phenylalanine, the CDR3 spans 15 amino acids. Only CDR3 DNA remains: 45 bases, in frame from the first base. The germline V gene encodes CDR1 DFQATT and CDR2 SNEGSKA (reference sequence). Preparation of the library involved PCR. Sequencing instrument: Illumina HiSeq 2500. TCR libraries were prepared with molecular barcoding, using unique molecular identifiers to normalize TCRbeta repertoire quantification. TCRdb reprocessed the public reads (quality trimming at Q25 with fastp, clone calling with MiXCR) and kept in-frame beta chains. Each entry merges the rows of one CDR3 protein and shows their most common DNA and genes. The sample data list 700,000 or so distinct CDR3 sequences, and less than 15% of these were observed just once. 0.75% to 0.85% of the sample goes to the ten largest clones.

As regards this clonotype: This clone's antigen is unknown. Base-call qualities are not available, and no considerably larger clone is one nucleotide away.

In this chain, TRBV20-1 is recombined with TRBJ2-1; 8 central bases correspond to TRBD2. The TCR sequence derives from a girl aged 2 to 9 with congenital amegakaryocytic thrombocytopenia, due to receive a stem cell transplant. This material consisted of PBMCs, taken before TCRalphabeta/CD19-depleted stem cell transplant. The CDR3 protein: CSAVSTSGVYNEQFF. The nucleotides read TGCAGTGCTGTCAGTACTAGCGGAGTTTACAATGAGCAGTTCTTC.